The rows below give T cell receptor beta chains drawn from one sample of a study of T cell responses to AZD1222 COVID-19 vaccine. Method: immunoSEQ multiplex PCR; TCRdb's copy keeps in-frame clones and lacks some. The profile covers about 120,000 clones, with about nine tenths appearing a single time and 4% to 5% taken by the ten largest. Sequencing was performed on peripheral blood, taken on day 0 of AZD1222 vaccination. These receptors were obtained from an adult in good health. Both conserved end residues are part of each CDR3. D genes are given only for firm matches. Clone size is not always given. Where it is, it says once, few, many or a class for expanded clones.

abundance,d_gene,v_gene,j_gene,CDR3aa,CDR3nt
NA,NA,TRBV19,TRBJ2-4,CASSTPFLSSDIQYF,TGTGCCAGTAGTACCCCCTTCCTCTCCTCGGACATTCAGTACTTC
NA,NA,TRBV6-2/TRBV6-3,TRBJ2-7,CASSLTGPFRSYEQYF,TGTGCCAGCAGTTTAACAGGGCCTTTCAGGTCCTACGAGCAGTACTTC
NA,NA,TRBV5-4,TRBJ1-2,CASSFGDNYGYTF,TGTGCCAGCAGCTTCGGGGATAACTATGGCTACACCTTC
NA,NA,TRBV12-3/TRBV12-4,TRBJ1-4,CASSRTGKLFF,TGTGCCAGCAGCCGGACGGGGAAACTGTTTTTT
NA,TRBD1,TRBV7-9,TRBJ2-5,CASSSNRGRSETQYF,TGTGCCAGCAGCTCGAACAGGGGGCGAAGTGAGACCCAGTACTTC
NA,NA,TRBV6-6,TRBJ2-3,CASSYSQAHRGDTQYF,TGTGCCAGCAGTTACTCTCAGGCCCACAGAGGGGATACGCAGTATTTT
NA,NA,TRBV27,TRBJ2-7,CASSLVGSYEQYF,TGTGCCAGCAGTTTAGTTGGGTCCTACGAGCAGTACTTC
NA,NA,TRBV19,TRBJ1-5,CASSPQGWNNQPQHF,TGTGCCAGTAGCCCCCAGGGGTGGAACAATCAGCCCCAGCATTTT
once,TRBD1,TRBV19,TRBJ2-2,CASIGGHLATTGELFF,TGTGCCAGTATAGGGGGCCACCTCGCGACCACCGGGGAGCTGTTTTTT
NA,NA,TRBV7-3,TRBJ1-6,CASSLTGGSPLHF,TGTGCCAGCAGCTTAACAGGAGGTTCACCCCTCCACTTT
NA,TRBD1,TRBV6-5,TRBJ2-4,CASSDREGIIQYF,TGTGCCAGTTCGGACAGGGAAGGGATCATTCAGTACTTC
NA,NA,TRBV6-6,TRBJ1-4,CASRGGEKLFF,TGTGCCAGCCGAGGTGGTGAAAAACTGTTTTTT
NA,NA,TRBV11-2,TRBJ1-2,CASSLGTGKFGYTF,TGTGCCAGCAGCTTAGGGACGGGGAAATTTGGCTACACCTTC
NA,TRBD2,TRBV4-3,TRBJ2-6,CASSQVRAGGPSAGANVLTF,TGCGCCAGCAGCCAAGTACGTGCGGGGGGGCCGTCGGCCGGGGCCAACGTCCTGACTTTC
once,TRBD1,TRBV5-5,TRBJ1-4,CASSFPGQGEEKLFF,TGTGCCAGCAGCTTTCCAGGACAGGGGGAGGAAAAACTGTTTTTT
NA,NA,TRBV11-2,TRBJ2-1,CASSSEGRNEQFF,TGTGCCAGCAGCTCGGAGGGGCGCAATGAGCAGTTCTTC
NA,NA,TRBV27,TRBJ1-5,CASGPVVVNQPQHF,TGTGCCAGCGGACCCGTGGTTGTCAATCAGCCCCAGCATTTT
few,NA,TRBV9,TRBJ1-2,CASSVGPTRAAESNYGYTF,TGTGCCAGCAGCGTAGGTCCTACGAGAGCGGCGGAGTCTAACTATGGCTACACCTTC
NA,NA,TRBV4-1,TRBJ2-7,CASSHFDEQYF,TGCGCCAGCAGCCATTTTGACGAGCAGTACTTC
NA,TRBD1,TRBV24-1,TRBJ2-4,CATSPGQAAATSGGAFSIQYF,TGTGCCACCAGCCCTGGTCAAGCGGCGGCAACTTCAGGGGGCGCGTTCAGCATTCAGTACTTC
few,TRBD1,TRBV9,TRBJ2-1,CASSSTGGGQNEQFF,TGTGCCAGCAGCTCGACAGGGGGCGGACAAAATGAGCAGTTCTTC
NA,NA,TRBV29-1,TRBJ1-1,CSVEPQGTEAFF,TGCAGCGTGGAACCCCAGGGCACTGAAGCTTTCTTT
NA,TRBD1,TRBV11-2,TRBJ2-1,CASSLRPGQGVNEQFF,TGTGCCAGCAGCCTCCGACCGGGACAGGGTGTCAATGAGCAGTTCTTC
NA,TRBD1,TRBV7-8,TRBJ1-4,CASSGSKDRGYGFNEKLFF,TGTGCCAGCAGCGGCTCGAAGGACAGGGGATATGGGTTTAATGAAAAACTGTTTTTT
NA,NA,TRBV2,TRBJ1-1,CASSGAQATEAFF,TGTGCCAGCAGTGGGGCACAGGCCACTGAAGCTTTCTTT
NA,NA,TRBV6-4,TRBJ1-2,CASSDLIGGYTF,TGTGCCAGCAGTGACCTCATTGGTGGCTACACCTTC
NA,TRBD1,TRBV28,TRBJ2-2,CASSFIGTGSAGELFF,TGTGCCAGCAGTTTCATCGGGACAGGGTCTGCCGGGGAGCTGTTTTTT
NA,NA,TRBV7-9,TRBJ1-1,CASRRVTENTEAFF,TGTGCCAGCAGGCGAGTAACTGAGAACACTGAAGCTTTCTTT
NA,NA,TRBV28,TRBJ1-1,CASRWRGVNTEAFF,TGTGCCAGCAGGTGGAGGGGGGTGAACACTGAAGCTTTCTTT
NA,NA,TRBV4-2,TRBJ1-5,CASSSEAGQINQPQHF,TGTGCCAGCAGCTCAGAGGCGGGCCAGATCAATCAGCCCCAGCATTTT
NA,NA,TRBV6-5,TRBJ2-7,CASSEGGSYEQYF,TGTGCCAGCAGCGAGGGTGGGAGTTACGAGCAGTACTTC
NA,NA,TRBV19,TRBJ1-5,CASSPPRDNSNQPQHF,TGTGCCAGTAGTCCCCCCAGGGACAATAGCAATCAGCCCCAGCATTTT
NA,TRBD1,TRBV9,TRBJ2-7,CASSVAGQEPYEQYF,TGTGCCAGCAGCGTAGCGGGACAGGAACCCTACGAGCAGTACTTC
NA,NA,TRBV19,TRBJ2-3,CASSIWGKSTDTQYF,TGTGCCAGTAGTATTTGGGGTAAGAGCACAGATACGCAGTATTTT
NA,NA,TRBV3-1/TRBV3-2,TRBJ2-6,CASSLGGTGANVLTF,TGTGCCAGCAGCCTGGGGGGTACTGGGGCCAACGTCCTGACTTTC
NA,TRBD2,TRBV7-2,TRBJ2-3,CASSLGGGLDTQYF,TGTGCCAGCAGCTTAGGCGGGGGGTTAGATACGCAGTATTTT
few,NA,TRBV21-1,TRBJ1-4,CASSRKWLRGGTNEKLFF,TGTGCCAGCAGCCGTAAATGGTTGCGGGGGGGAACTAATGAAAAACTGTTTTTT
NA,NA,TRBV7-2,TRBJ2-6,CASSFDSNSGANVLTF,TGTGCCAGCAGCTTCGACAGTAACTCTGGGGCCAACGTCCTGACTTTC
NA,TRBD1,TRBV15,TRBJ1-2,CATSRDRGLYGYTF,TGTGCCACCAGCAGGGACAGGGGTCTTTATGGCTACACCTTC
NA,NA,TRBV30,TRBJ2-1,CAWSGARGNEQFF,TGTGCCTGGAGCGGGGCAAGGGGGAATGAGCAGTTCTTC
NA,NA,TRBV21-1,TRBJ2-7,CASSTLSGQGVGNEQYF,TGTGCCAGCAGCACCCTATCGGGACAGGGGGTTGGAAACGAGCAGTACTTC
NA,NA,TRBV2,TRBJ2-6,CASRVYKGYSGANVLTF,TGTGCCAGCAGGGTTTATAAAGGGTACTCTGGGGCCAACGTCCTGACTTTC
NA,TRBD1,TRBV15,TRBJ1-2,CATSRDLGQSPNYGYTF,TGTGCCACCAGCAGGGACCTGGGACAGTCACCTAACTATGGCTACACCTTC
NA,NA,TRBV5-8,TRBJ1-5,CASSFDLTGYSNQPQHF,TGTGCCAGCAGCTTCGATTTGACAGGTTATAGCAATCAGCCCCAGCATTTT
once,TRBD2,TRBV5-4,TRBJ2-7,CATQRGGSYEQYF,TGTGCCACCCAGCGGGGGGGCTCCTACGAGCAGTACTTC